A selection of T cell receptor beta chains follows, all from one sample in a study of OX40 agonist ivuxolimab in advanced cancers. Some clones are missing from TCRdb's copy, which holds only in-frame ones; the method was immunoSEQ multiplex PCR. Of about 82,000 clones in the sample, about 88% were seen once. Sequencing was performed on CD4+ or CD8+ T cells sorted from blood, taken in a trial of the OX40 agonist ivuxolimab. These receptors were collected from an adult with an advanced solid tumor such as melanoma, head and neck, liver or kidney cancer. CDR3s include the opening cysteine and the closing phenylalanine or tryptophan. D genes are given only for firm matches. Not every row has a clone size; where given, it reads once, few, many or a size class.

TRBJ1-2,-,TRBV27,-,CASRYRDGTYGYTF,TGTGCCAGCAGGTACAGGGACGGAACCTATGGCTACACCTTC
TRBJ2-7,-,TRBV19,once,CASSSGPGPTYEQYF,TGTGCCAGTAGTAGTGGGCCGGGACCGACCTACGAGCAGTACTTC
TRBJ2-3,-,TRBV9,once,CASSVAGARTDTQYF,TGTGCCAGCAGCGTAGCCGGGGCCCGCACAGATACGCAGTATTTT
TRBJ2-3,TRBD1,TRBV7-2,-,CASSLGTGGQQYF,TGTGCCAGCAGCTTAGGGACAGGGGGCCAACAGTATTTT
TRBJ2-5,-,TRBV28,-,CASSLLETQYF,TGTGCCAGCAGTTTATTAGAGACCCAGTACTTC
TRBJ2-1,TRBD1,TRBV10-3,-,CATGNRGLDEQFF,TGTGCCACCGGGAACAGGGGGCTAGATGAGCAGTTCTTC
TRBJ2-1,TRBD2,TRBV30,-,CAWTRYLTSGLYNEQFF,TGTGCCTGGACTAGATATTTGACTAGCGGGCTCTACAATGAGCAGTTCTTC
TRBJ2-7,-,TRBV5-1,-,CASSLGYSYEQYF,TGCGCCAGCAGCCTAGGATACTCCTACGAGCAGTACTTC
TRBJ2-7,TRBD1,TRBV19,-,CASIHGTGRPGPIMRGPYEQYF,TGTGCCAGTATTCATGGGACAGGGAGACCCGGGCCGATTATGAGGGGCCCCTACGAGCAGTACTTC
TRBJ2-1,-,TRBV7-2,-,CASKRDSYNEQFF,TGTGCCAGCAAACGAGATTCATACAATGAGCAGTTCTTC
TRBJ1-1,TRBD1,TRBV5-8,-,CASSTGQGRYTEAFF,TGTGCCAGCAGCACAGGACAGGGCCGGTACACTGAAGCTTTCTTT
TRBJ2-2,-,TRBV7-2,-,CASSLGPAANTGELFF,TGTGCCAGCAGCTTAGGTCCGGCCGCGAACACCGGGGAGCTGTTTTTT
TRBJ2-1,-,TRBV29-1,-,CTGREPYNEQFF,TGCACGGGCCGGGAGCCCTACAATGAGCAGTTCTTC
TRBJ2-7,TRBD2,TRBV6-6,-,CASRPASKGLTYEQYF,TGTGCCAGCAGACCCGCTTCAAAGGGACTAACCTACGAGCAGTACTTC
TRBJ2-2,TRBD2,TRBV7-2,-,CASSPPGLAGGPGELFF,TGTGCCAGCAGCCCGCCGGGACTAGCGGGGGGGCCCGGGGAGCTGTTTTTT
TRBJ1-1,TRBD1,TRBV5-4,-,CASSLEQGAEAFF,TGTGCCAGCAGCTTGGAGCAGGGGGCTGAAGCTTTCTTT
TRBJ2-3,TRBD2,TRBV11-1,once,CASSLETSSTDTQYF,TGTGCCAGCAGCTTAGAGACTAGCAGCACAGATACGCAGTATTTT
TRBJ1-1,TRBD1,TRBV5-1,once,CASSSDRGLTEAFF,TGCGCCAGCAGCTCGGACAGGGGGCTCACTGAAGCTTTCTTT
TRBJ2-7,-,TRBV7-9,-,CASSLQGTTYEQYF,TGTGCCAGCAGCTTGCAGGGCACCACCTACGAGCAGTACTTC
TRBJ1-4,-,TRBV7-2,-,CASQGRHNEKLFF,TGTGCCAGCCAGGGCCGGCATAATGAAAAACTGTTTTTT
TRBJ2-6,-,TRBV5-6,-,CASSWRQASSGANVLTF,TGTGCCAGCAGCTGGCGTCAGGCAAGCTCTGGGGCCAACGTCCTGACTTTC
TRBJ1-1,-,TRBV4-2,-,CASSQDEAREAFF,TGTGCCAGCAGCCAAGACGAGGCGCGTGAAGCTTTCTTT
TRBJ2-3,TRBD2,TRBV5-1,-,CASSLGAGGFGDTQYF,TGCGCCAGCAGCTTGGGAGCGGGAGGGTTCGGAGATACGCAGTATTTT
TRBJ1-5,-,TRBV19,-,CASSHREGGQPQHF,TGTGCCAGTAGTCACAGGGAGGGTGGTCAGCCCCAGCATTTT
TRBJ2-2,TRBD1,TRBV7-3,-,CASSFTGGTGELFF,TGTGCCAGCAGCTTTACAGGGGGCACCGGGGAGCTGTTTTTT
TRBJ2-7,TRBD2,TRBV7-2,-,CASSLDETSGIYEQYF,TGTGCCAGCAGCCTAGACGAGACTAGCGGGATCTACGAGCAGTACTTC
TRBJ2-7,-,TRBV29-1,-,CSVGNWGYEQYF,TGCAGCGTTGGGAACTGGGGCTACGAGCAGTACTTC
TRBJ2-7,-,TRBV11-2,-,CASSLDAASYEQYF,TGTGCCAGCAGCTTAGATGCAGCCTCCTACGAGCAGTACTTC
TRBJ2-2,TRBD2,TRBV5-1,once,CASSPLAGDTGELFF,TGCGCCAGCAGCCCCTTAGCGGGGGACACCGGGGAGCTGTTTTTT
TRBJ1-1,-,TRBV7-2,once,CASIDYMNTEAFF,TGTGCCAGCATCGACTATATGAACACTGAAGCTTTCTTT
TRBJ1-5,TRBD1,TRBV19,few,CASSTDRMFDQPQHF,TGTGCCAGTAGCACGGACAGGATGTTCGATCAGCCCCAGCATTTT
TRBJ1-1,-,TRBV6-5,few,CASSSRTRHTEAFF,TGTGCCAGCAGTTCTCGGACGAGACACACTGAAGCTTTCTTT
TRBJ1-1,-,TRBV28,-,CASTTLNTEAFF,TGTGCCAGCACGACCCTGAACACTGAAGCTTTCTTT
TRBJ1-4,-,TRBV9,-,CASSVTGREKLFF,TGTGCCAGCAGCGTCACAGGGCGTGAAAAACTGTTTTTT
TRBJ2-7,-,TRBV30,-,CAWSGGGFSYEQYF,TGTGCCTGGAGCGGGGGCGGGTTCTCCTACGAGCAGTACTTC
TRBJ2-3,-,TRBV7-9,-,CASSLPSTDTQYF,TGTGCCAGCAGCTTACCTAGCACAGATACGCAGTATTTT
TRBJ2-6,TRBD2,TRBV18,-,CASSPVQAGSSGANVLTF,TGTGCCAGCTCACCGGTCCAAGCGGGGAGCTCTGGGGCCAACGTCCTGACTTTC
TRBJ1-5,-,TRBV7-2,once,CASSLGDSYNQPQHF,TGTGCCAGCAGCTTAGGAGACAGTTACAATCAGCCCCAGCATTTT
TRBJ1-1,-,TRBV7-2,-,CASSLRVAVDTEAFF,TGTGCCAGCAGCTTACGGGTTGCCGTGGACACTGAAGCTTTCTTT
TRBJ2-7,TRBD2,TRBV5-1,-,CASSLGLADPSYEQYF,TGCGCCAGCAGCTTGGGACTAGCGGACCCTTCCTACGAGCAGTACTTC
TRBJ1-1,-,TRBV6-6,once,CASSQYRNTEAFF,TGTGCCAGCAGTCAGTACCGGAACACTGAAGCTTTCTTT
TRBJ1-2,-,TRBV7-2,-,CASSLVAAPFYGYTF,TGTGCCAGCAGCTTAGTGGCAGCGCCTTTCTATGGCTACACCTTC
TRBJ2-3,-,TRBV15,-,CATMVSGVGPDTQYF,TGTGCCACCATGGTAAGCGGCGTGGGCCCAGATACGCAGTATTTT
TRBJ1-4,-,TRBV27,-,CASSGTSGPNEKLFF,TGTGCCAGCAGTGGGACCTCAGGGCCTAATGAAAAACTGTTTTTT
TRBJ2-7,TRBD1,TRBV4-3,-,CASSQIGQGPAYEQYF,TGCGCCAGCAGCCAGATAGGACAGGGGCCAGCCTACGAGCAGTACTTC